These 23 T cell receptor beta chains share one sample of origin, sequenced in a study of T-cell memory formation after mild COVID-19. TCRdb processed the 5' RACE reads anew with MiXCR; each CDR3 protein has one entry. The table records some 48,000 distinct CDR3 sequences, approximately 12% of them present only once. Sequenced input: PBMCs or a T cell subset sorted from them (not recorded which). The source of these receptors is a man younger than 35 who had mild COVID-19 (a few samples of this study predate the infection). Cell type and time point are not known.

The chain carries TRBV12-3 or TRBV12-4 and TRBJ1-1, with a weak D call TRBD1 (6 bases). This CDR3 has 13 residues. V gave up 6 bases and J gave up 7 bases, with 15 bases separating them. CDR3 in amino acids: CASSQLTGFEAFF. The CDR3 nucleotides read TGTGCCAGCAGCCAACTGACAGGTTTTGAAGCTTTCTTT.

This clonotype came up many times. The gene calls are TRBV7-2 and TRBJ2-5, with TRBD2 matching over 7 bases. V lost 3 bases, J lost 5 bases, and 3 bases stayed unmatched. Germline loops: CDR1 SGHTA, CDR2 FQGNSA. CDR3 size: 13 residues. CDR3 amino acids: CASSFAGDETQYF. The CDR3 nucleotides read TGTGCCAGCAGCTTTGCGGGGGATGAGACCCAGTACTTC.

This rearrangement joins TRBV5-1 to TRBJ2-1; 13 bases agree with TRBD2. There are 18 residues in the CDR3. Germline V CDR1 and CDR2: SGHRS, YFSETQ. The J segment lost 0 bases and the V segment lost 4 bases, leaving 7 bases of the junction unmatched. This chain's CDR3 is CASSTGTSGKSSYNEQFF. DNA of the CDR3: TGCGCCAGCAGCACCGGGACTAGCGGGAAGAGCTCCTACAATGAGCAGTTCTTC.

The genes are TRBV5-1 and TRBJ2-7; no clear D. Germline-derived CDR1 and CDR2 are SGHRS and YFSETQ. V dropped 0 bases and J dropped 2 bases, with 6 bases sitting between them. The CDR3 runs to 13 residues. In DNA, the CDR3 is TGCGCCAGCAGCTTGGACCGTACCTACGAGCAGTACGTC. As protein: CASSLDRTYEQYV.

This clonotype was seen ten or more times. The chain combines TRBV7-2 with TRBJ1-6; 8 bases agree with TRBD1. J lost 10 bases, V lost 5 bases, and 10 bases had no gene match. Per germline, CDR1 SGHTA and CDR2 FQGNSA. The CDR3 sequence is 15 residues long. DNA for the CDR3: TGTGCCAGCAGCGGGGGCGGACAGGGCAGATCACCCCTCCACTTT. Translation: CASSGGGQGRSPLHF.

The gene calls are TRBV20-1 and TRBJ2-7; 8 positions match TRBD2. The V and J ends lost 6 bases and 4 bases, in that order; junction bases with no gene match: 11. This CDR3 has 14 residues. Germline assignment: CDR1 DFQATT and CDR2 SNEGSKA (reference sequence). The CDR3 protein is CSAVRGEGRYEQYV. The CDR3 nucleotides read TGCAGTGCCGTGCGGGGGGAGGGTCGTTACGAGCAGTACGTC.

This clonotype was counted only a few times. This chain connects TRBV11-3 to TRBJ1-1; D is undetermined. CDR1 is SGHNT and CDR2 is YENEEA in the germline V gene. V was trimmed by 5 bases and J by 1 base, leaving 8 bases between them. This CDR3 spans 13 amino acids. The CDR3 reads CASSREGNTEAFF. The CDR3 DNA follows: TGTGCCAGCAGCCGGGAGGGGAACACTGAAGCTTTCTTT.

This clonotype was observed a handful of times. The rearrangement uses TRBV6-2 or TRBV6-3 and TRBJ2-5; D not resolved. V gave up 2 bases and J gave up 1 base, with 8 bases separating them. Germline CDR1 and CDR2: MNHEY and SVGEGT. This CDR3 is 14 amino acids long. CDR3 bases: TGTGCCAGCAGTTACCGGAGACCCCAAGAGACCCAGTACTTC. Translation gives CASSYRRPQETQYF.

With respect to this clonotype: One base away lies a much larger clone, so this may be a sequencing read error. The V gene is TRBV7-9, the J gene TRBJ2-7; tentative D call: TRBD2 (7 bases). Germline lookup yields CDR1 SEHNR and CDR2 FQNEAQ (reference sequence). The V gene lost 4 bases and the J gene lost 6 bases, with 13 bases spanning the gap. The CDR3 consists of 13 residues. CDR3 residues: CASSSQGGVEQYV. Here the CDR3 DNA reads TGTGCCAGCAGCTCCCAAGGGGGGGTCGAGCAGTACGTC.

This chain joins TRBV7-3 and TRBJ2-3, with D possibly TRBD2 on 6 matching bases. V lost 5 bases and J lost 2, with 17 bases in between. The CDR3 loop spans 16 amino acids. CDR1 and CDR2 from the germline V gene are SGHTA and FQGTGA. CDR3 bases: TGTGCCAGCAGCCCCCATCATCCGGGGGACACAGATACGCAGTATTTT. Its translation is CASSPHHPGDTDTQYF.

In its sample, this clonotype was seen many times. The chain links TRBV5-1 to TRBJ2-1, with 8 positions matching TRBD2. The germline gives CDR1 SGHRS, CDR2 YFSETQ. This CDR3 comprises 16 residues. Unmatched junction bases numbered 7, after V lost 5 bases and J lost 0 bases. CDR3 coding DNA: TGCGCCAGCAGGCCGGGGGGGGGAAGCTCCTACAATGAGCAGTTCTTC. Translated, it gives CASRPGGGSSYNEQFF.

V gene TRBV5-1 combines with J gene TRBJ2-3, with a tentative D call TRBD2 (5 bases). Trimming removed 0 bases at V and 1 base at J, with 9 bases between. Germline-derived CDR1 and CDR2 are SGHRS and YFSETQ. The CDR3 consists of 15 residues. CDR3 DNA sequence: TGCGCCAGCAGCTTGGCCCTAGCCGGCACAGATACGCAGTATTTT. Protein sequence: CASSLALAGTDTQYF. The full variable domain, in which reference TRBV5-1 and TRBJ2-3 provide the parts outside the CDR3, is KAGVTQTPRYLIKTRGQQVTLSCSPISGHRSVSWYQQTPGQGLQFLFEYFSETQRNKGNFPGRFSGRQFSNSRSEMNVSTLELGDSALYLCASSLALAGTDTQYFGPGTRLTVL.

This clonotype has only a few counts. V usage is TRBV24-1 and J usage is TRBJ2-3; D perhaps matches TRBD1 (5 bases). Trimming took off 3 bases at V and 4 bases at J, with 16 bases between the two ends. The CDR3 is made up of 16 amino acids. Germline V lookup: CDR1 KGHDR, CDR2 SFDVKD. The CDR3 region is CATSDPRAGRPDTQYF. DNA for the CDR3: TGTGCCACCAGTGATCCCAGGGCCGGACGGCCAGATACGCAGTATTTT.

J is TRBJ2-6 and V is TRBV5-6; the D call may be TRBD1 or TRBD2 (5 bases each). Germline CDR1 reads SGHDT; CDR2 reads YYEEEE. This CDR3 has 17 amino acids. V was pared by 4 bases and J by 4 bases, with 18 bases between. CDR3 DNA sequence: TGTGCCAGCAGCAAGGGACCTGTCACGAGCGGGGCCAACGTCCTGACTTTC. Its translation: CASSKGPVTSGANVLTF. Filled out from reference TRBV5-6 and TRBJ2-6, the complete variable domain reads DAGVTQSPTHLIKTRGQQVTLRCSPKSGHDTVSWYQQALGQGPQFIFQYYEEEERQRGNFPDRFSGHQFPNYSSELNVNALLLGDSALYLCASSKGPVTSGANVLTFGAGSRLTVL.

V and J are TRBV20-1 and TRBJ1-5, with TRBD1 as a possible D gene (5 bases). The CDR3 is 13 amino acids. V shed 5 bases and J shed 0 bases, with 8 bases lying between them. From germline, CDR1 is DFQATT and CDR2 SNEGSKA (reference sequence). The CDR3, as DNA: TGCAGTGCTCCGACAGATAGCAATCAGCCCCAGCATTTT. Translated, it gives CSAPTDSNQPQHF.

This clonotype was counted ten times or more. The genes are TRBV9 and TRBJ2-5; 8 bases are shared with TRBD1. The ends lost 2 bases at V and 1 base at J; junction bases unmatched: 1. Looked up from germline, CDR1 is SGDLS and CDR2 is YYNGEE. The CDR3 has 14 residues. The CDR3 is CASSVGTGQETQYF. CDR3 sequence (DNA): TGTGCCAGCAGCGTTGGGACAGGCCAAGAGACCCAGTACTTC.

This chain uses TRBV5-1 with TRBJ2-1; D remains ambiguous. Germline CDR1 SGHRS, CDR2 YFSETQ. V lost 0 bases, J lost 6 bases, and 10 bases lay in between. The CDR3 length is 14 residues. The CDR3 spells CASSLDISINEQFF. The CDR3, as DNA: TGCGCCAGCAGCTTGGATATTTCGATCAATGAGCAGTTCTTC.

CDR3 residues: CASSGGGRGETQYF. CDR3 coding DNA: TGCGCCAGCAGCGGCGGAGGGCGAGGAGAGACCCAGTACTTC. The V gene is TRBV5-1, the J gene TRBJ2-5, with a possible D match to TRBD2 (6 bases). In germline, CDR1 is SGHRS, CDR2 YFSETQ. V was shortened by 4 bases and J by 4 bases, with 14 bases between the two germline ends. This CDR3 contains 14 residues.

The chain is built from TRBV4-3 and TRBJ1-1; no clear D gene. The length of the CDR3 is 13 residues. V lost 0 bases, J lost 11 bases, and 13 bases lay in between. Per germline, CDR1 LGHNA and CDR2 YSLEER. CDR3 DNA: TGCGCCAGCAGCCAAGATTATATGAGTTGGGCTTTCTTT. Protein: CASSQDYMSWAFF.

This clonotype was detected only a few times. The chain has TRBV18 and TRBJ1-1, with D perhaps TRBD1 (6 bases). Germline values: CDR1 KGHSH, CDR2 LQKENI. V was pared by 5 bases and J by 5 bases, with 15 bases between. This CDR3 spans 14 amino acids. CDR3: CASSGAQGRTEAFF. The CDR3 DNA follows: TGTGCCAGCTCAGGGGCACAGGGAAGGACTGAAGCTTTCTTT.

The rearrangement uses TRBV5-1 and TRBJ2-2; 9 bases match TRBD2. The CDR3 covers 16 residues. Per the germline V gene, CDR1 is SGHRS and CDR2 is YFSETQ. After removal of 5 bases from V and 0 bases from J, the junction contained 5 bases not matched to a gene. CDR3 coding DNA: TGCGCCAGCAGACGGCTAGCGGGGCCGAACACCGGGGAGCTGTTTTTT. Its translation: CASRRLAGPNTGELFF.

J is TRBJ1-1 and V is TRBV20-1; 9 bases line up with TRBD1. V lost 5 bases to trimming and J lost 11 bases; unmatched junction nucleotides: 6. Germline CDR1 reads DFQATT; CDR2 reads SNEGSKA (reference sequence). This CDR3 spans 11 amino acids. CDR3 nucleotide sequence: TGCAGTGCTCTACAGGGGGCGTGGGCTTTCTTT. Encoded protein: CSALQGAWAFF.

J is TRBJ2-2 and V is TRBV11-2, with 8 bases identical to TRBD2. Germline V CDR1 and CDR2: SGHAT, FQNNGV. CDR3 length: 16 amino acids. Germline trimming cut 3 bases from V and 2 bases from J; bases unmatched to any gene: 5. CDR3 sequence: CASSLAGGANTGELFF. The CDR3, as DNA: TGTGCCAGCAGCTTGGCCGGGGGGGCCAACACCGGGGAGCTGTTTTTT.